Below are 18 T cell receptor beta chains sequenced from a single sample in a study of blood T cell repertoires in COVID-19. Sequencing used immunoSEQ multiplex PCR; TCRdb keeps in-frame clones, though not all of them. Of some 190,000 clones listed, about 75% are singletons. The specimen was peripheral blood. The source is a woman aged 45-65 years with active or convalescent COVID-19.

This clone has only a few counts. The chain recombines TRBV19 with TRBJ1-5, with 8 bases that match TRBD1. This CDR3 is built from 15 residues. From germline, CDR1 is LNHDA and CDR2 SQIVND (reference sequence). V was clipped by 9 bases and J by 0 bases; unmatched bases: 7. The CDR3 region is CASQGAVYSNQPQHF. CDR3 sequence (DNA): TGTGCCAGCCAGGGGGCCGTTTATAGCAATCAGCCCCAGCATTTT.

V gene TRBV6-5 combines with J gene TRBJ2-4; 7 bases align to TRBD1. Per the germline V gene, CDR1 is MNHEY and CDR2 is SVGAGI. The junction had 7 bases not matched to a gene; V was cut back by 4 bases and J by 1 base. The CDR3 has 16 amino acids. The CDR3 loop is CASSSRDRAAKNIQYF. CDR3 coding DNA: TGTGCCAGCAGTTCCAGAGACAGGGCCGCCAAAAACATTCAGTACTTC.

The chain joins TRBV6-1 to TRBJ1-1; 9 bases map to TRBD1. Trimming cost V 2 bases and J 5 bases; bases outside gene matches: 6. There are 15 residues in the CDR3. Germline CDR1 and CDR2: MNHNS and SASEGT. CDR3 nucleotide sequence: TGTGCCAGCAGTGAACAACAGGGGGCAAAAACTGAAGCTTTCTTT. Translating it yields CASSEQQGAKTEAFF.

This clone was found once. The rearrangement uses TRBV30 and TRBJ1-1; D call uncertain. The CDR3 runs to 13 residues. Germline V CDR1 and CDR2: GTSNPN, SVGIG (reference sequence). With 4 bases removed from V and 1 base from J, the gap between germline ends came to 10 bases. In DNA form, the CDR3 reads TGTGCCTGGACTCTAGGGAGGAACACTGAAGCTTTCTTT. Its protein is CAWTLGRNTEAFF. Drawing the rest from reference TRBV30 and TRBJ1-1, the complete variable domain is SQTIHQWPATLVQPVGSPLSLECTVEGTSNPNLYWYRQAAGRGLQLLFYSVGIGQISSEVPQNLSASRPQDRQFILSSKKLLLSDSGFYLCAWTLGRNTEAFFGQGTRLTVV.

J is TRBJ1-6 and V is TRBV6-5; no definite D call. The CDR3 has 13 residues. V lost 6 bases and J 8 bases, leaving 11 bases between the germline ends. Germline CDR1 MNHEY, CDR2 SVGAGI. CDR3 loop: CASRGGNHSPLHF. As DNA, the CDR3 is TGTGCCAGCAGAGGCGGGAACCATTCACCCCTCCACTTT.

The chain recombines TRBV19 with TRBJ1-2; the D gene is possibly TRBD1 (5 bases). The V end lost 3 bases, the J end lost 4 bases, and 9 bases lay between the germline ends. Germline V lookup: CDR1 LNHDA, CDR2 SQIVND (reference sequence). This CDR3 is built from 13 residues. Here the CDR3 DNA reads TGTGCCAGTAGTATCAGGGAGGCCTATGGCTACACCTTC. Encoded protein: CASSIREAYGYTF. Full variable domain (outside the CDR3, taken from reference TRBV19 and TRBJ1-2): DGGITQSPKYLFRKEGQNVTLSCEQNLNHDAMYWYRQDPGQGLRLIYYSQIVNDFQKGDIAEGYSVSREKKESFPLTVTSAQKNPTAFYLCASSIREAYGYTFGSGTRLTVV.

The genes are TRBV6-2 or TRBV6-3 and TRBJ2-7; no clear D gene. There are 17 residues in the CDR3. Germline lookup yields CDR1 MNHEY and CDR2 SVGEGT. V was trimmed by 0 bases and J by 0 bases, leaving 15 bases between them. The CDR3 loop is CASSYSLPAVTSYEQYF. The CDR3 bases are TGTGCCAGCAGTTACTCGTTACCGGCGGTGACCTCCTACGAGCAGTACTTC.

The chain has TRBV9 and TRBJ2-6; D unclear. V lost 4 bases and J 0 bases, leaving 8 bases between the germline ends. Looked up from germline, CDR1 is SGDLS and CDR2 is YYNGEE. The CDR3 totals 15 residues. CDR3 protein: CASSRFASGANVLTF. The CDR3 coding sequence is TGTGCCAGCAGCCGGTTCGCCTCTGGGGCCAACGTCCTGACTTTC.

The CDR3 is CASSLIGGGMNTEAFF. The CDR3, as DNA: TGTGCCAGCAGCTTAATTGGGGGAGGAATGAACACTGAAGCTTTCTTT. The rearrangement uses TRBV7-3 and TRBJ1-1; possible D gene TRBD1, 5 bases. There are 16 residues in the CDR3. The V end was cut by 1 base, the J end by 0 bases, with 12 bases between. From germline, CDR1 is SGHTA and CDR2 FQGTGA.

The gene calls are TRBV6-6 and TRBJ2-7, with D perhaps TRBD2 (6 bases). Germline lookup yields CDR1 MNHNY and CDR2 SVGAGI (reference sequence). Trimming removed 7 bases from V and 2 bases from J, with 15 bases in between. The CDR3 spans 14 residues. DNA of the CDR3: TGTGCCAGCATTTCTCCGGGAGTCACCTACGAGCAGTACTTC. Amino acid sequence: CASISPGVTYEQYF.

The chain joins TRBV7-2 to TRBJ2-1; D is perhaps TRBD2 (6 bases). The V and J ends lost 6 bases and 0 bases respectively, with 15 bases between them. Germline values: CDR1 SGHTA, CDR2 FQGNSA. The CDR3 contains 16 residues. This CDR3 is CASSVASASSYNEQFF. CDR3 nucleotides: TGTGCCAGCAGTGTCGCTAGCGCCAGCTCCTACAATGAGCAGTTCTTC. The full variable domain, its missing parts supplied by reference TRBV7-2 and TRBJ2-1, is GAGVSQSPSNKVTEKGKDVELRCDPISGHTALYWYRQSLGQGLEFLIYFQGNSAPDKSGLPSDRFSAERTGGSVSTLTIQRTQQEDSAVYLCASSVASASSYNEQFFGPGTRLTVL.

The chain has TRBV6-5 and TRBJ2-7, with D perhaps matching TRBD2 (6 bases). Trimming pared 7 bases from V and 9 bases from J, leaving 16 bases between. Germline V CDR1 and CDR2: MNHEY, SVGAGI. The CDR3 is made up of 12 amino acids. The CDR3 nucleotides read TGTGCCAGCACTGGGACGTTCGGGGGGCAGTACTTC. This encodes CASTGTFGGQYF.

The gene calls are TRBV29-1 and TRBJ1-5; a possible D gene is TRBD1 (6 bases). Germline V lookup: CDR1 SQVTM, CDR2 ANQGSEA. Trimming removed 6 bases from V and 0 bases from J, with 12 bases in between. This CDR3 region has 14 residues. The CDR3 loop is CSVGDTYSNQPQHF. Here the CDR3 DNA reads TGCAGCGTAGGGGACACCTATAGCAATCAGCCCCAGCATTTT.

V and J are TRBV6-2 or TRBV6-3 and TRBJ1-2; TRBD1 matches 8 bases. With V trimmed by 5 bases and J by 0 bases, 2 bases remained unmatched. There are 14 residues in the CDR3. Germline loops: CDR1 MNHEY, CDR2 SVGEGT. Here the CDR3 reads CASSPQGANYGYTF. In nucleotides, the CDR3 is TGTGCCAGCAGTCCACAGGGGGCTAACTATGGCTACACCTTC.

This clone has more than one count but fewer than ten. V is TRBV10-3 and J is TRBJ1-1; perhaps TRBD1 as D (5 bases). V lost 6 bases to trimming and J lost 2 bases, with 13 bases between them. Germline values: CDR1 ENHRY, CDR2 SYGVKD. CDR3 length: 14 residues. The CDR3 spells CAIREGRGNTEAFF. The CDR3, as DNA: TGTGCCATCAGGGAGGGACGGGGAAACACTGAAGCTTTCTTT.

CDR3 amino acids: CAISESGGTNEKLFF. CDR3 coding DNA: TGTGCCATCAGTGAGTCAGGGGGAACTAATGAAAAACTGTTTTTT. This chain joins TRBV10-3 and TRBJ1-4, with a possible D match to TRBD1 (6 bases). The V gene lost 0 bases and the J gene lost 1 base, with 6 bases spanning the gap. The CDR3 consists of 15 residues. Germline CDR1 reads ENHRY; CDR2 reads SYGVKD.

This clone was seen a handful of times. V gene TRBV14 combines with J gene TRBJ2-7; TRBD1 matches at 8 bases. The CDR3 has 14 residues. V was clipped by 4 bases and J by 6 bases; unmatched bases: 8. Germline CDR1 is SGHDN and CDR2 is FVKESK. The CDR3 DNA reads TGTGCCAGCAGCCGGACCGGGACAGGTGTCGAGCAGTACTTC. The encoded protein is CASSRTGTGVEQYF. The whole variable domain, filled in from reference TRBV14 and TRBJ2-7, reads EAGVTQFPSHSVIEKGQTVTLRCDPISGHDNLYWYRRVMGKEIKFLLHFVKESKQDESGMPNNRFLAERTGGTYSTLKVQPAELEDSGVYFCASSRTGTGVEQYFGPGTRLTVT.

CDR3 loop: CAISDRGGKSSYNEQFF. Written as DNA, the CDR3 is TGTGCCATCAGTGACCGAGGAGGAAAAAGCTCCTACAATGAGCAGTTCTTC. The chain uses TRBV10-3 and TRBJ2-1, with D possibly matching TRBD2 (5 bases). The CDR3 runs 17 residues. CDR1 and CDR2 from the germline V gene are ENHRY and SYGVKD. Trimming shortened V by 3 bases and J by 0 bases, and 15 bases separated the two germline ends.